Reported below is one T cell receptor (beta chain). The record originates from a study of blood T cell repertoires in COVID-19. Libraries were prepared by immunoSEQ multiplex PCR; TCRdb keeps only in-frame clonotypes and omits some of them. The sample has a few hundred thousand clones, approximately 85% seen once; the top ten hold 0.65% to 0.95%. The germline V gene encodes CDR1 SGDLS and CDR2 YYNGEE. The CDR3 contains 15 residues. The V segment lost 2 bases and the J segment 1 base; nucleotides outside the gene matches: 1. This chain connects TRBV9 to TRBJ1-3, with 9 bases identical to TRBD1. Sequencing used peripheral blood. The source is a woman in her thirties with acute or convalescent COVID-19. This chain's CDR3 is CASSVDRGSGNTIYF. CDR3 DNA sequence: TGTGCCAGCAGCGTCGACAGGGGGTCTGGAAACACCATATATTTT. Filled out from reference TRBV9 and TRBJ1-3, the complete variable domain reads DSGVTQTPKHLITATGQRVTLRCSPRSGDLSVYWYQQSLDQGLQFLIQYYNGEERAKGNILERFSAQQFPDLHSELNLSSLELGDSALYFCASSVDRGSGNTIYFGEGSWLTVV.